What follows are 31 T cell receptor beta chains derived from one specimen sequenced in a study of shared clonotypes between healthy human individuals. The assay was immunoSEQ multiplex PCR, and TCRdb's table has in-frame clones only and misses some. The data hold 2 million to 3 million clones, with roughly 92% observed a single time. Sequenced input: naive CD4+ T cells sorted from blood. Subset in this sample: CD45RA+ positively selected. All receptors derive from a man between 18 and 35 years old in good health.

The rearrangement links TRBV20-1 to TRBJ1-6, with a possible D match to TRBD1 (5 bases). This CDR3 has 11 residues. The germline V gene has CDR1 DFQATT and CDR2 SNEGSKA (reference sequence). The CDR3 region is CRVGGNSPLHF. Written as DNA, the CDR3 is TGCAGGGTTGGGGGGAATTCACCCCTCCACTTT.

The chain combines TRBV6-5 with TRBJ2-5, with D uncertain. The ends were cut back, 4 bases at V and 4 bases at J, with 7 bases in the middle. Germline V gene lookup returns CDR1 MNHEY and CDR2 SVGAGI. This CDR3 has 12 amino acids. The CDR3 nucleotides read TGTGCCAGCAGTTCCGAATCAGAGACCCAGTACTTC. Its protein is CASSSESETQYF.

The chain couples TRBV6-1 to TRBJ1-3, with no clear D. The CDR3 is made up of 12 amino acids. The V and J ends lost 6 bases and 4 bases respectively, with 7 bases between them. Germline V gene data show CDR1 as MNHNS and CDR2 as SASEGT. The CDR3 DNA follows: TGTGCCAGCAGCCCAAGAGGAAACACCATATATTTT. This gives the protein CASSPRGNTIYF.

The gene calls are TRBV2 and TRBJ1-6; D call uncertain. CDR3 length: 14 amino acids. V shed 6 bases and J shed 5 bases, with 11 bases lying between them. Germline V gives CDR1 SNHLY, CDR2 FYNNEI. CDR3 amino acids: CASRGQSDNSPLHF. In DNA, the CDR3 is TGTGCCAGCAGGGGTCAAAGCGATAATTCACCCCTCCACTTT.

The chain combines TRBV5-1 with TRBJ1-4; 7 bases are a match to TRBD1. The germline gives CDR1 SGHRS, CDR2 YFSETQ. The CDR3 has 16 amino acids. V lost 0 bases and J lost 2; bases outside the gene matches: 4. The CDR3, as DNA: TGCGCCAGCAGCTTGGAAGGGGGCTGGACTAATGAAAAACTGTTTTTT. Its translation is CASSLEGGWTNEKLFF.

About this clone itself: At one boundary the junction diverges from the germline segment, which might be a read error. The chain carries TRBV7-7 and TRBJ2-5; 10 bases align to TRBD1. Germline CDR1 reads SSHAT; CDR2 reads FNYEAQ (reference sequence). This CDR3 has 17 amino acids. Here the CDR3 reads CASSRWRDRGTGETQYF. DNA of the CDR3: TGTGCTAGCAGCCGCTGGAGGGACAGGGGAACCGGAGAGACCCAGTACTTC. Full variable domain (rest looked up from reference TRBV7-7 and TRBJ2-5): GAGVSQSPRYKVTKRGQDVTLRCDPISSHATLYWYQQALGQGPEFLTYFNYEAQPDKSGLPSDRFSAERPEGSISTLTIQRTEQRDSAMYRCASSRWRDRGTGETQYFGPGTRLLVL.

This chain uses TRBV6-4 with TRBJ2-3; D gene ambiguous. Germline V gene data show CDR1 as MRHNA and CDR2 as SNTAGT. V was cut by 0 bases and J by 8 bases, with 9 bases left in between. The CDR3 runs to 13 residues. The CDR3: CASSDSASGTQYF. CDR3 sequence (DNA): TGTGCCAGCAGTGACTCAGCCAGTGGTACGCAGTATTTT.

The DNA for the CDR3 is TGTGCCAGCACCCCAGACTCTACCGACTACGAGCAGTACTTC. It yields the protein CASTPDSTDYEQYF. The chain has TRBV25-1 and TRBJ2-7; D is unresolved. Germline V gene data show CDR1 as MGHDK and CDR2 as SYGVNS. This CDR3 has 14 amino acids. V gave up 7 bases and J gave up 3 bases, with 16 bases separating them.

The V and J genes are TRBV5-6 and TRBJ2-7, with D unclear. V was shortened by 1 base and J by 2 bases, with 19 bases between the two germline ends. The CDR3 spans 17 residues. Germline V gene data show CDR1 as SGHDT and CDR2 as YYEEEE. The CDR3 spells CASSLFLWPADPYEQYF. In DNA, the CDR3 is TGTGCCAGCAGCTTGTTTTTGTGGCCGGCGGATCCCTACGAGCAGTACTTC.

The chain recombines TRBV30 with TRBJ2-3; D gene ambiguous. Germline CDR1 and CDR2: GTSNPN and SVGIG (reference sequence). V dropped 3 bases and J dropped 0 bases, with 13 bases sitting between them. The CDR3 extends over 15 amino acids. The CDR3 region is CAWSPGISSTDTQYF. In DNA form, the CDR3 reads TGTGCCTGGAGCCCTGGGATTTCTAGCACAGATACGCAGTATTTT.

This clone came up once. The chain is built from TRBV6-1 and TRBJ2-2, with TRBD2 matching over 8 bases. V lost 7 bases to trimming and J lost 6 bases; unmatched junction nucleotides: 4. In germline, CDR1 is MNHNS, CDR2 SASEGT. There are 13 residues in the CDR3. The CDR3, as DNA: TGTGCCAGCAAAAAGACTAGCGCCGGGGAGCTGTTTTTT. This encodes CASKKTSAGELFF.

The J gene is TRBJ2-5, the V gene TRBV7-9; 8 bases are a match to TRBD2. Germline-derived CDR1 and CDR2 are SEHNR and FQNEAQ (reference sequence). The length of the CDR3 is 16 residues. J was trimmed by 2 bases and V by 5 bases; bases with no gene match: 10. CDR3 protein: CASSNSGGLGQETQYF. DNA of the CDR3: TGTGCCAGCAGCAACAGCGGGGGTCTGGGTCAAGAGACCCAGTACTTC.

The chain uses TRBV30 and TRBJ1-6; D is uncertain. V lost 4 bases and J lost 10, with 11 bases in between. The CDR3 is made up of 12 amino acids. Germline V gene data show CDR1 as GTSNPN and CDR2 as SVGIG (reference sequence). CDR3 bases: TGTGCCTGGAATCCCGCCGGCTCACCCCTCCACTTT. Encoded protein: CAWNPAGSPLHF.

The V gene is TRBV10-1, the J gene TRBJ2-2; D is unclear. CDR1 and CDR2 from the germline V gene are WNHNN and SYGVQD (reference sequence). The V end lost 4 bases, the J end lost 4 bases, and 4 bases lay between the germline ends. The CDR3 has 12 residues. The DNA of the CDR3 is TGCGCCAGCAGTGTCCCCACCGGGGAGCTGTTTTTT. Protein sequence: CASSVPTGELFF.

This clone was picked up one time. CDR3 region: CAIRSGTGESQPQHF. The CDR3, as DNA: TGTGCCATCAGAAGCGGGACAGGGGAGAGTCAGCCCCAGCATTTT. The chain couples TRBV10-3 to TRBJ1-5; 10 bases align to TRBD1. J was trimmed by 6 bases and V by 6 bases; bases with no gene match: 8. The CDR3 has 15 residues. Germline V CDR1 and CDR2: ENHRY, SYGVKD.

The chain uses TRBV2 and TRBJ2-7; D call uncertain. This CDR3 has 13 amino acids. The V gene's germline CDR1 is SNHLY and CDR2 FYNNEI. V shed 5 bases and J shed 6 bases, with 14 bases lying between them. CDR3 nucleotide sequence: TGTGCCAGCAGTACCCAGGCTCCCGGCGAGCAGTACTTC. Protein product: CASSTQAPGEQYF.

The genes are TRBV19 and TRBJ2-3; D is unresolved. V was shortened by 6 bases and J by 1 base, with 11 bases between the two germline ends. The CDR3 loop spans 14 amino acids. Per the germline V gene, CDR1 is LNHDA and CDR2 is SQIVND (reference sequence). CDR3 nucleotides: TGTGCCAGTAGCGACACCACCCGCACAGATACGCAGTATTTT. It is translated as CASSDTTRTDTQYF.

The CDR3 bases are TGCGCCAGCAGCTTGCGGACAGTGAATGAAGCTTTCTTT. Its protein is CASSLRTVNEAFF. The chain employs TRBV5-1 and TRBJ1-1; D is perhaps TRBD1 (6 bases). The V and J ends lost 1 base and 7 bases respectively, with 11 bases between them. The germline gives CDR1 SGHRS, CDR2 YFSETQ. CDR3 length: 13 residues.

The chain couples TRBV11-1 to TRBJ2-2; weak D call: TRBD2 (6 bases). V was trimmed by 5 bases and J by 0 bases, leaving 10 bases between them. The CDR3 covers 15 residues. Germline V lookup: CDR1 SGHAT, CDR2 FQDESV (reference sequence). The CDR3 coding sequence is TGTGCCAGCAGCCGGCGGGGAGCGAACACCGGGGAGCTGTTTTTT. Amino acid sequence: CASSRRGANTGELFF.

The rearrangement links TRBV4-1 to TRBJ2-3; TRBD2 aligns across 8 bases. V shed 4 bases, J shed 4 bases, and the junction held 13 bases outside the gene matches. Germline CDR1 and CDR2: MGHRA and YSYEKL. There are 17 residues in the CDR3. The CDR3 bases are TGCGCCAGCAGCCCCCCGGGGACTAGTCCAGTTGCAGATACGCAGTATTTT. Amino acids: CASSPPGTSPVADTQYF.

The chain links TRBV10-3 to TRBJ2-3; TRBD2 aligns across 7 bases. The CDR3 length is 15 residues. From germline, CDR1 is ENHRY and CDR2 SYGVKD. V shed 10 bases and J 0 bases; nucleotides not matched to a gene: 10. CDR3 sequence (DNA): TGTGCCACCCGCGGGAGTAGGGATAGCACAGATACGCAGTATTTT. Its translation: CATRGSRDSTDTQYF.

The chain has TRBV7-9 and TRBJ2-1; D is possibly TRBD1 or TRBD2 (5 bases each). Trimming took 6 bases from V and 0 from J, leaving 12 bases between them. Looked up from germline, CDR1 is SEHNR and CDR2 is FQNEAQ (reference sequence). The CDR3 consists of 15 residues. In DNA, the CDR3 is TGTGCCAGCAGTGAGGGGAGAAGCTCCTACAATGAGCAGTTCTTC. It is translated as CASSEGRSSYNEQFF.

The chain combines TRBV6-5 with TRBJ2-5; D remains unclear. The CDR3 extends over 12 amino acids. The V gene's germline CDR1 is MNHEY and CDR2 SVGAGI. The V gene lost 5 bases and the J gene lost 5 bases, with 9 bases spanning the gap. The CDR3 nucleotides are TGTGCCAGCAGTAACCCCCAGGAGACCCAGTACTTC. Translating it yields CASSNPQETQYF.

This rearrangement joins TRBV2 to TRBJ2-3, with D hard to call. The V and J ends lost 10 bases and 6 bases respectively, with 5 bases between them. The germline gives CDR1 SNHLY, CDR2 FYNNEI. CDR3 length: 9 residues. For the CDR3, the DNA is TGTGCCATCCCGGATACGCAGTATTTT. The encoded protein is CAIPDTQYF.

This sequence joins TRBV6-5 and TRBJ2-5, with no clear D. Trimming pared 6 bases from V and 4 bases from J, leaving 15 bases between. The CDR3 runs 14 residues. Looked up from germline, CDR1 is MNHEY and CDR2 is SVGAGI. In nucleotides, the CDR3 is TGTGCCAGCAGCCGGCCGGGTAGCAGAGAGACCCAGTACTTC. It encodes CASSRPGSRETQYF.

The gene calls are TRBV5-6 and TRBJ2-7, with TRBD1 as a possible D gene (6 bases). The CDR3 length is 16 residues. From germline, CDR1 is SGHDT and CDR2 YYEEEE. V was pared by 1 base and J by 3 bases, with 17 bases between. CDR3 in DNA: TGTGCCAGCAGCTTGCTAGGGCTTTTGACAGGCTACGAGCAGTACTTC. Protein product: CASSLLGLLTGYEQYF.

The genes are TRBV12-5 and TRBJ2-7, with 11 bases identical to TRBD2. The CDR3 loop spans 19 amino acids. Per the germline V gene, CDR1 is LGHNT and CDR2 is FRNRAP. V gave up 0 bases and J gave up 0 bases; unmatched junction bases: 10. The CDR3 coding sequence is TGTGCTAGTGGTTTGGTGCTCGGGACTAGCGGAGTCACCTCCTACGAGCAGTACTTC. Its protein is CASGLVLGTSGVTSYEQYF.

The chain couples TRBV2 to TRBJ2-4; D may be TRBD2 (6 bases). From germline, CDR1 is SNHLY and CDR2 FYNNEI. This CDR3 is built from 16 residues. The V gene lost 5 bases and the J gene lost 0 bases, with 14 bases spanning the gap. Here the CDR3 DNA reads TGTGCCAGCAGTCCCGGGACTCTGCTAGCCAAAAACATTCAGTACTTC. It translates to CASSPGTLLAKNIQYF.

The chain combines TRBV19 with TRBJ2-5; D unresolved. V lost 2 bases and J 1 base, leaving 14 bases between the germline ends. The CDR3 is 16 residues long. Germline lookup yields CDR1 LNHDA and CDR2 SQIVND (reference sequence). The CDR3 region has the DNA TGTGCCAGTAGTATATTCCTAGATCGGGCCCAAGAGACCCAGTACTTC. Its translation is CASSIFLDRAQETQYF. Together with reference TRBV19 and TRBJ2-5, the CDR3 gives the full variable domain: DGGITQSPKYLFRKEGQNVTLSCEQNLNHDAMYWYRQDPGQGLRLIYYSQIVNDFQKGDIAEGYSVSREKKESFPLTVTSAQKNPTAFYLCASSIFLDRAQETQYFGPGTRLLVL.

The chain recombines TRBV10-2 with TRBJ2-7, with 7 bases aligning to TRBD2. The CDR3 is 16 residues long. Trimming removed 4 bases from V and 7 bases from J; junction bases left unmatched: 16. The germline V gene encodes CDR1 WSHSY and CDR2 SAAADI. CDR3 in DNA: TGCGCCAGCAGTGGGCCGACTAGCTGGTATACGTGGGAGCAGTACTTC. It translates to CASSGPTSWYTWEQYF.

CDR3 amino acids: CSIWGVSRNTDTQYF. The DNA of the CDR3 is TGCAGCATCTGGGGGGTGTCGCGTAACACAGATACGCAGTATTTT. The chain is built from TRBV29-1 and TRBJ2-3, with D possibly being TRBD2 (6 bases). V lost 8 bases, J lost 2 bases, and 20 bases lay in between. This CDR3 comprises 15 residues. The germline V gene has CDR1 SQVTM and CDR2 ANQGSEA.